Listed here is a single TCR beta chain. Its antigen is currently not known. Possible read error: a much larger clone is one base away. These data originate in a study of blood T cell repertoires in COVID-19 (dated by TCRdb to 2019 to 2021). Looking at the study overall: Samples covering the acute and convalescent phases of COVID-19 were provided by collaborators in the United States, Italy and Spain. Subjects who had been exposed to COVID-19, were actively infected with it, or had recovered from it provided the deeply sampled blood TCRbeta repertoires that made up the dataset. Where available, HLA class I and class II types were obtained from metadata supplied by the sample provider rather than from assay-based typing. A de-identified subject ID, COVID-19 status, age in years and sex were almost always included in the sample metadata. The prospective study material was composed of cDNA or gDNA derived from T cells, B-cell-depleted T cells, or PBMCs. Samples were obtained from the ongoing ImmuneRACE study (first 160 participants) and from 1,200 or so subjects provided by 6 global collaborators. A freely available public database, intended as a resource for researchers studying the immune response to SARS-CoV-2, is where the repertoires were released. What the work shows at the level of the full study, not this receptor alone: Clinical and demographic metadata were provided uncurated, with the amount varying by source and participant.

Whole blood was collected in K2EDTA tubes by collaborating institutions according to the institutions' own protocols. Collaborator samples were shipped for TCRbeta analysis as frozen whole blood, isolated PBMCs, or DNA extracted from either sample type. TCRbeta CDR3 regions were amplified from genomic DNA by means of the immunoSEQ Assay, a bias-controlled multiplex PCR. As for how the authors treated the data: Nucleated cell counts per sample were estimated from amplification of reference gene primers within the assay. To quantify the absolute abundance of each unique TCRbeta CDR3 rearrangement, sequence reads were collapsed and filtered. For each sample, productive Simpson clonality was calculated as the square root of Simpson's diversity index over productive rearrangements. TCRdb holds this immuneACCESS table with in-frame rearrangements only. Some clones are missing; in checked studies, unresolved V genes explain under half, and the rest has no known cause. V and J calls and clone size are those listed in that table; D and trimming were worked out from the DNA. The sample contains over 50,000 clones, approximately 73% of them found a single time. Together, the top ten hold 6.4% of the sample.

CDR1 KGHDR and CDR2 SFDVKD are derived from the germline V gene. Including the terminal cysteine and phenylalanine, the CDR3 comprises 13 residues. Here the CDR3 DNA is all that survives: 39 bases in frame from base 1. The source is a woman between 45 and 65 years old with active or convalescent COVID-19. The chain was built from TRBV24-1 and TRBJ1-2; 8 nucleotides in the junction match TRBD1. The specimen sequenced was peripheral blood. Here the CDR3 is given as CATSPGQGRGYAF. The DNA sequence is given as TGTGCCACCAGTCCTGGACAGGGACGGGGCTACGCCTTC.